The rows below give T cell receptor beta chains drawn from one sample of a study of Ad26.COV2.S vaccination and SARS-CoV-2 variants. Generated by immunoSEQ multiplex PCR, the TCRdb table keeps only in-frame clones and is missing some. In the table there are about 350,000 clones, roughly 90% of which are singletons. The specimen comprised peripheral blood, sampled in a trial of Ad26.COV2.S vaccine versus placebo. The source of these receptors is a person between 18 and 60 years old who received the Ad26.COV2.S COVID-19 vaccine or a placebo. The CDR3 runs from the conserved cysteine through the conserved F or W. The order of the fields is D gene, V gene, J gene, clone size, CDR3 protein, CDR3 DNA. A D gene is named only where the DNA matches it firmly. Not every row has a clone size; where given, it reads once, few, many or a size class.

>-|TRBV4-2|TRBJ1-4|-
CASSQDLATNEKLFF
TGTGCCAGCAGCCAAGACTTGGCAACTAATGAAAAACTGTTTTTT
>-|TRBV4-1|TRBJ2-7|-
CASSQVKTSYEQYF
TGCGCCAGCAGCCAAGTAAAAACTAGCTACGAGCAGTACTTC
>-|TRBV7-2|TRBJ2-1|-
CASSSNRVYNEQFF
TGTGCCAGCAGCTCAAATCGCGTATACAATGAGCAGTTCTTC
>-|TRBV19|TRBJ2-2|once
CASSTGTLPGELFF
TGTGCCAGTAGTACCGGGACATTACCCGGGGAGCTGTTTTTT
>-|TRBV11-2|TRBJ1-3|-
CASSLVSRVNSPGNTIYF
TGTGCCAGCAGCTTAGTCAGCAGGGTAAACTCTCCTGGAAACACCATATATTTT
>-|TRBV14|TRBJ2-7|-
CASSQQGTYEQYF
TGTGCCAGCAGCCAACAGGGGACCTACGAGCAGTACTTC
>TRBD2|TRBV5-1|TRBJ2-5|-
CASSLWPSGGALQETQYF
TGCGCCAGCAGCTTGTGGCCTAGCGGGGGGGCTCTACAAGAGACCCAGTACTTC
>-|TRBV29-1|TRBJ2-7|-
CSVYTSYEQYF
TGCAGCGTTTACACCTCCTACGAGCAGTACTTC
>TRBD1|TRBV6-6|TRBJ1-1|-
CASSLRRGRGNTEAFF
TGTGCCAGCAGTTTAAGGAGGGGGCGCGGGAACACTGAAGCTTTCTTT
>TRBD1|TRBV28|TRBJ2-7|-
CASSSLRGFRAYEQYF
TGTGCCAGCAGTTCCCTCAGGGGGTTTCGAGCGTACGAGCAGTACTTC
>-|TRBV5-1|TRBJ2-1|once
CASSFLLGQGMEQFF
TGCGCCAGCAGCTTCCTCCTAGGGCAGGGAATGGAGCAGTTCTTC
>TRBD2|TRBV30|TRBJ2-1|-
CAWSPPRAGGYNEQFF
TGTGCCTGGAGTCCCCCCCGAGCGGGAGGGTACAATGAGCAGTTCTTC
>-|TRBV6-5|TRBJ2-7|once
CASTSSGTAGEQYF
TGTGCCAGCACCTCGAGCGGGACAGCGGGCGAGCAGTACTTC
>-|TRBV6-2/TRBV6-3|TRBJ2-7|-
CASSFQRAGTGYEQYF
TGTGCCAGCAGTTTCCAAAGAGCGGGTACGGGCTACGAGCAGTACTTC
>-|TRBV5-1|TRBJ2-3|-
CASSLVSDTDTQYF
TGCGCCAGCAGCTTGGTTAGCGATACAGATACGCAGTATTTT
>-|TRBV3-1/TRBV3-2|TRBJ1-5|-
CASSQDYRDNQPQHF
TGTGCCAGCAGCCAAGATTACCGGGACAATCAGCCCCAGCATTTT
>TRBD2|TRBV7-2|TRBJ2-1|few
CASSLEGTSGRHYNEQFF
TGTGCCAGCAGCTTAGAGGGTACTAGCGGGAGGCACTACAATGAGCAGTTCTTC
>TRBD1|TRBV20-1|TRBJ1-1|-
CSASQGAWTEAFF
TGCAGTGCTAGTCAGGGGGCTTGGACTGAAGCTTTCTTT
>TRBD1|TRBV28|TRBJ2-7|-
CASSTRDSLRNEQYF
TGTGCCAGCAGTACTCGGGACAGTCTGAGGAACGAGCAGTACTTC
>TRBD1|TRBV13|TRBJ2-7|-
CASSSRQGRYEQYF
TGTGCCAGCAGCTCGAGACAGGGTAGGTACGAGCAGTACTTC
>TRBD1|TRBV7-9|TRBJ2-6|-
CASSLKPGQESSGANVLTF
TGTGCCAGCAGCTTAAAACCGGGACAGGAATCTTCTGGGGCCAACGTCCTGACTTTC
>-|TRBV19|TRBJ2-1|-
CASRVSGKRHEQFF
TGTGCCAGTAGGGTGTCGGGGAAGCGGCATGAGCAGTTCTTC
>-|TRBV5-1|TRBJ1-1|-
CASSYLTGSNTEAFF
TGCGCCAGCAGCTACTTGACAGGATCGAACACTGAAGCTTTCTTT
>-|TRBV6-5|TRBJ2-2|-
CASRKPGTSGELFF
TGTGCCAGCCGCAAACCCGGGACCTCCGGGGAGCTGTTTTTT
>TRBD2|TRBV5-1|TRBJ2-5|-
CASSLVLAGRFKTQYF
TGCGCCAGCAGCTTGGTACTAGCGGGGAGGTTTAAGACCCAGTACTTC
>TRBD2|TRBV2|TRBJ2-3|-
CASESGLAGAATDTQYF
TGTGCCAGCGAATCCGGACTAGCGGGGGCCGCCACAGATACGCAGTATTTT
>TRBD2|TRBV5-1|TRBJ2-1|few
CASSLTLAGAYNEQFF
TGCGCCAGCAGCTTGACGCTAGCGGGAGCTTACAATGAGCAGTTCTTC
>-|TRBV9|TRBJ2-7|-
CASSVGWGEQYF
TGTGCCAGCAGCGTAGGGTGGGGGGAGCAGTACTTC
>TRBD1|TRBV10-3|TRBJ1-1|many
CAISETSTGMNTEAFF
TGTGCCATCAGTGAGACCTCGACAGGGATGAACACTGAAGCTTTCTTT
>-|TRBV5-4|TRBJ1-6|-
CASSLANSPLHF
TGTGCCAGCAGCTTGGCCAATTCACCCCTCCACTTT
>TRBD2|TRBV5-4|TRBJ2-1|-
CASSFSAGGHNEQFF
TGTGCCAGCAGCTTCTCGGCGGGAGGGCACAATGAGCAGTTCTTC
>-|TRBV20-1|TRBJ2-3|few
CSASQGTHTDTQYF
TGCAGTGCTAGTCAGGGGACTCACACAGATACGCAGTATTTT
>TRBD2|TRBV2|TRBJ2-3|-
CASSETREGGTDTQYF
TGTGCCAGCAGTGAAACCCGGGAGGGGGGGACAGATACGCAGTATTTT
>-|TRBV4-1|TRBJ2-7|once
CASSQDETGTSYEQYF
TGCGCCAGCAGCCAAGATGAGACAGGGACTTCCTACGAGCAGTACTTC
>TRBD1|TRBV7-9|TRBJ1-2|-
CASSSNRGRDYGYTF
TGTGCCAGCAGCTCTAACAGGGGGCGAGACTATGGCTACACCTTC
>-|TRBV4-1|TRBJ2-5|once
CASSQDGTEGQETQYF
TGCGCCAGCAGCCAAGACGGGACCGAAGGGCAAGAGACCCAGTACTTC
>-|TRBV6-5|TRBJ1-1|-
CASSYSRRGRNTEAFF
TGTGCCAGCAGTTACTCGAGACGGGGTCGGAACACTGAAGCTTTCTTT
>TRBD1|TRBV11-2|TRBJ1-2|-
CASSLTGGAGGYGYTF
TGTGCCAGCAGCTTAACAGGGGGCGCAGGGGGCTATGGCTACACCTTC
>-|TRBV27|TRBJ1-1|-
CASSSQGINTEAFF
TGTGCCAGCAGTTCCCAGGGGATTAACACTGAAGCTTTCTTT
>-|TRBV5-1|TRBJ1-4|few
CASSPGGKGEKLFF
TGCGCCAGCAGCCCGGGAGGGAAGGGTGAAAAACTGTTTTTT
>-|TRBV7-2|TRBJ2-3|once
CASSLAGIAASTDTQYF
TGTGCCAGCAGCTTAGCGGGGATAGCGGCTAGCACAGATACGCAGTATTTT
>-|TRBV28|TRBJ1-5|few
CASSFRDPGTSQHF
TGTGCCAGCAGTTTCCGGGACCCCGGGACTTCCCAGCATTTT
>-|TRBV19|TRBJ1-6|-
CASRSHLSSYNSPLHF
TGTGCCAGTAGATCGCATCTGAGCTCCTATAATTCACCCCTCCACTTT
>-|TRBV18|TRBJ2-5|-
CASRTAETQYF
TGTGCCAGCCGAACCGCAGAGACCCAGTACTTC
>TRBD1|TRBV19|TRBJ1-5|-
CASSPRDRGLTSNQPQHF
TGTGCCAGTAGTCCCCGGGACAGGGGGTTGACTAGCAATCAGCCCCAGCATTTT
>-|TRBV21-1|TRBJ1-3|-
CASSRGGRVGNTIYF
TGTGCCAGCAGCCGGGGGGGGCGCGTTGGAAACACCATATATTTT
>-|TRBV6-2/TRBV6-3|TRBJ2-1|-
CASSRTAYNEQFF
TGTGCCAGCAGTCGGACAGCCTACAATGAGCAGTTCTTC
>TRBD1|TRBV5-5|TRBJ2-1|once
CASSNGTGAYNEQFF
TGTGCCAGCAGCAACGGGACAGGGGCTTACAATGAGCAGTTCTTC